The present entry profiles one T cell receptor (beta chain) with its context. The V and J ends lost 5 bases and 6 bases, in that order; junction bases with no gene match: 7. Germline CDR1 and CDR2: SGHNT and YYREEE (reference sequence). CDR3 length: 14 residues. These data originate in a study of blood T cell repertoires in COVID-19. Across the whole study: Samples taken during acute and convalescent COVID-19 were collected in the United States, Italy and Spain. In each case, the material was cDNA or gDNA derived from T cells, B-cell-depleted T cells, or PBMCs.

The method was immunoSEQ multiplex PCR; TCRdb's version includes in-frame clones alone and lacks a portion of them. Of about 360,000 clones detected, 65% to 90% appear once; the ten largest clones hold 7.1%. In Seattle, patients joined the study during active infection and were tracked longitudinally. The chain is built from TRBV5-4 and TRBJ1-5, with 8 nucleotides matching TRBD1. This TCR was recovered from a woman aged 60-75 years with COVID-19, enrolled during active disease. The sequenced sample was peripheral blood. The CDR3 protein is CASSFGQGGQPQHF. CDR3 sequence (DNA): TGTGCCAGCAGTTTTGGACAGGGCGGTCAGCCCCAGCATTTT.